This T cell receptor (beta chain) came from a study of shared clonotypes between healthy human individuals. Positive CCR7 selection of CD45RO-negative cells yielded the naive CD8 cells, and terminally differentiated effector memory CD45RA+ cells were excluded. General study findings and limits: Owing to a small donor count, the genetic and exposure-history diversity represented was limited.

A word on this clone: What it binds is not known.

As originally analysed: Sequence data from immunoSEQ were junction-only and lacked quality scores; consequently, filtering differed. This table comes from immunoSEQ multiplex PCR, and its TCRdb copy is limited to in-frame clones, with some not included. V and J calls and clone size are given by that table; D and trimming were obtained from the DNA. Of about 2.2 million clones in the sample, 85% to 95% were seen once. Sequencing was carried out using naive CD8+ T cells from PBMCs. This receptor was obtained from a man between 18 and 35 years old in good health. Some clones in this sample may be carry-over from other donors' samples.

CDR3 sequence reads: CASSPGQARTEAFF. In DNA, the CDR3 is TGTGCCAGCAGCCCGGGACAGGCTCGCACTGAAGCTTTCTTT. V is TRBV7-9 and J is TRBJ1-1; 8 bases fit TRBD1. CDR3 length: 14 residues. The J segment lost 4 bases and the V segment lost 5 bases, leaving 6 bases of the junction unmatched. Per germline, CDR1 SEHNR and CDR2 FQNEAQ (reference sequence). The full variable domain, completed using reference TRBV7-9 and TRBJ1-1, is DTGVSQNPRHKITKRGQNVTFRCDPISEHNRLYWYRQTLGQGPEFLTYFQNEAQLEKSRLLSDRFSAERPKGSFSTLEIQRTEQGDSAMYLCASSPGQARTEAFFGQGTRLTVV.